This TCR beta chain was sequenced in a study of shared clonotypes between healthy human individuals. TCRdb's copy holds only in-frame clones and misses some; the assay was immunoSEQ multiplex PCR. The sample has around 1,100,000 clones; around 77% are singletons. CDR1 SQVTM and CDR2 ANQGSEA come from the germline V gene. The CDR3 is 13 amino acids. V lost 6 bases to trimming and J lost 5 bases, with 16 bases between them. V gene TRBV29-1 combines with J gene TRBJ2-5; the D gene could be TRBD1 or TRBD2 (6 bases each). Sequencing used memory CD4+ T cells from PBMCs. Specified subset: CD45RA-negative fraction. The TCR originated in a man aged 18-30 years in good health. Some clones in this sample may be carry-over from other donors' samples. The CDR3 DNA follows: TGCAGCGTCGGCTCAGGGGCGGGGGAGACCCAGTACTTC. Protein product: CSVGSGAGETQYF.